This entry is about one T cell receptor beta chain. The method was immunoSEQ multiplex PCR; TCRdb's version includes in-frame clones alone and lacks a portion of them. The data show about 90,000 clones, with 90% seen just once and more than 8% held by the top ten. This sample was taken from a study of PD-L1 blockade in urothelial cancer. Germline V lookup: CDR1 SGHNT, CDR2 YYREEE (reference sequence). The V gene end was trimmed by 4 bases and the J gene end by 0 bases; junction bases not matched to a gene: 15. The length of the CDR3 is 19 residues. Sequencing used PBMCs, obtained around atezolizumab (anti-PD-L1) treatment. The chain joins TRBV5-4 to TRBJ2-3; 9 bases match TRBD2. This clonotype originated in a man aged 55 to 70 with urothelial cancer. CDR3 amino acids: CASSNTRTSVLSSTDTQYF. CDR3 in DNA: TGTGCCAGCAGCAATACCCGGACTAGCGTACTTTCTAGCACAGATACGCAGTATTTT. Drawing the rest from reference TRBV5-4 and TRBJ2-3, the complete variable domain is ETGVTQSPTHLIKTRGQQVTLRCSSQSGHNTVSWYQQALGQGPQFIFQYYREEENGRGNFPPRFSGLQFPNYSSELNVNALELDDSALYLCASSNTRTSVLSSTDTQYFGPGTRLTVL.